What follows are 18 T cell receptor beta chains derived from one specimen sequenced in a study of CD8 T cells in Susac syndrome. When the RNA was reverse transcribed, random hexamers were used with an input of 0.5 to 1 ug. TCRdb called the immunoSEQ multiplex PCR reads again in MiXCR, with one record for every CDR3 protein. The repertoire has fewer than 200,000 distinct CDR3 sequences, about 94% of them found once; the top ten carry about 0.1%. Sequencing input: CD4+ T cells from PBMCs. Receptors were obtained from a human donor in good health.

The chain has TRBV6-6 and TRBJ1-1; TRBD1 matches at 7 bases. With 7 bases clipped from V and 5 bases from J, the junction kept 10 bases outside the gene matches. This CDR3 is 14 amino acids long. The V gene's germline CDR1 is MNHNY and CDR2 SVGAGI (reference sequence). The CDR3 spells CASILKGARTEAFF. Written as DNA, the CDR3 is TGTGCCAGCATTTTAAAGGGGGCGCGAACTGAAGCTTTCTTT.

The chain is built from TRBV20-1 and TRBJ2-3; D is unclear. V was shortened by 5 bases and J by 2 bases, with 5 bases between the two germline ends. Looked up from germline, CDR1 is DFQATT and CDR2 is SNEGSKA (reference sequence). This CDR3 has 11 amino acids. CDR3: CSALNTDTQYF. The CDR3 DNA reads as TGCAGTGCTCTCAACACAGATACGCAGTATTTT.

The CDR3, as DNA: TGTGCCAGCAGCTCACGGCCCTCTGGGGCCAACGTCCTGACTTTC. This sequence encodes CASSSRPSGANVLTF. The rearrangement uses TRBV11-2 and TRBJ2-6; D is unclear. The V end was cut by 4 bases, the J end by 0 bases, with 7 bases between. The CDR3 spans 15 residues. Germline V gene sequence: CDR1 SGHAT, CDR2 FQNNGV.

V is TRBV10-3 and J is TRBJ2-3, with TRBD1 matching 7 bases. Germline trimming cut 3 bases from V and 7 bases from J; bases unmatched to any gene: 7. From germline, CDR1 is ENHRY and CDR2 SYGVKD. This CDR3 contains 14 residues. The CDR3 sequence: CAISDRRDSNTQYF. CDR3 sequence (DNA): TGTGCCATCAGTGATCGCCGGGACAGCAATACGCAGTATTTT.

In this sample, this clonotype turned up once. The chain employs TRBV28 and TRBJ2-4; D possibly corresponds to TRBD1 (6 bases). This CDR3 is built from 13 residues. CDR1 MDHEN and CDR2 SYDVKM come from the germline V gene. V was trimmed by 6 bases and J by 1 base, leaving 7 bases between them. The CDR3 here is CASRQGAKNIQYF. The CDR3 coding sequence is TGTGCCAGCAGGCAGGGGGCCAAAAACATTCAGTACTTC.

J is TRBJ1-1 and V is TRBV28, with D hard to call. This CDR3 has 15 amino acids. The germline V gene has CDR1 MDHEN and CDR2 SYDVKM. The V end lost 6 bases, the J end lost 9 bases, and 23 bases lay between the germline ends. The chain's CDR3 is CASSPQVAIFVKAFF. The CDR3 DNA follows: TGTGCCAGCAGCCCCCAGGTTGCAATCTTCGTTAAAGCTTTCTTT.

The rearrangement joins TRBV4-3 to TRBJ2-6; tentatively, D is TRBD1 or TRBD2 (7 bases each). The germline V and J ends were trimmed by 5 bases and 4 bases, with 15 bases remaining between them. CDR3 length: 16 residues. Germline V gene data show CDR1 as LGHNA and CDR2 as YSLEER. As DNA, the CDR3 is TGCGCCAGCAGCGGCAGGGGGGGGGCCGGGGCCAACGTCCTGACTTTC. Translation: CASSGRGGAGANVLTF.

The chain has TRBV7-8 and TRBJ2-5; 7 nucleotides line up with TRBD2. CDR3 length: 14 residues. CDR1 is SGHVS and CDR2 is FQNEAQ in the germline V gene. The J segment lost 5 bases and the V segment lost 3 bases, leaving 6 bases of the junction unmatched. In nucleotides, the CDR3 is TGTGCCAGCAGCTTGCGGGGGTTTGGGGAGACCCAGTACTTC. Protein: CASSLRGFGETQYF.

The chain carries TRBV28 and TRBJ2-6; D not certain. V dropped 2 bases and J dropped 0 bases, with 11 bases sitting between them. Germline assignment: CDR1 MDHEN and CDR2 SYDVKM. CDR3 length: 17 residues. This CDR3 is CASSLHGKPSGANVLTF. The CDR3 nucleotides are TGTGCCAGCAGTTTACACGGCAAACCCTCTGGGGCCAACGTCCTGACTTTC.

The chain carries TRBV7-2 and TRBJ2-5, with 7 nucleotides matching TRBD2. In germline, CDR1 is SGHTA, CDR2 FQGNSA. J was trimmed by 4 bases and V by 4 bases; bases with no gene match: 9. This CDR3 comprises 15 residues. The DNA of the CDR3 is TGTGCCAGCAGCTCCTGGGGGGGTGTGGGAGAGACCCAGTACTTC. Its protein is CASSSWGGVGETQYF.

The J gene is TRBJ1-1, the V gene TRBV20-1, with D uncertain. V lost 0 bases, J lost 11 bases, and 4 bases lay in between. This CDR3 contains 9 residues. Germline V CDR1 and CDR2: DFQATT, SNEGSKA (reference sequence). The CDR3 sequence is CSAREPAFF. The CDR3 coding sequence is TGCAGTGCTAGAGAGCCGGCTTTCTTT.

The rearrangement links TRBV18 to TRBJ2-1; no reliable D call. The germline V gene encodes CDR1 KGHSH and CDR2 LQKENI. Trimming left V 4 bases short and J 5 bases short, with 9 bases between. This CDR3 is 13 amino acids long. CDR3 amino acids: CASSRARNNEQFF. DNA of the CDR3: TGTGCCAGCTCACGCGCCAGAAACAATGAGCAGTTCTTC.

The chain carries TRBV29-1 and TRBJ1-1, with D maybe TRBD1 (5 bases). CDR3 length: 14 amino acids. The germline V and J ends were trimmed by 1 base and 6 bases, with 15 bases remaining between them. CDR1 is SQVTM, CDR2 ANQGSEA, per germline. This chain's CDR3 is CSVEGIRSGAEAFF. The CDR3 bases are TGCAGCGTTGAAGGTATCAGGTCGGGGGCTGAAGCTTTCTTT.

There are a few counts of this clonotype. In nucleotides, the CDR3 is TGCGCCAGCAGTCATAGGGACGGTCATTACGGGGCTAATGAAAAACTGTTTTTT. As protein: CASSHRDGHYGANEKLFF. This chain links TRBV23-1 with TRBJ1-4; D may be TRBD1 (5 bases). TRBV23-1 is labeled an ORF, and its function is uncertain. Deletions cut 3 bases from V and 3 bases from J, with 20 bases between. The CDR3 has 18 residues.

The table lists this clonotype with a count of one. The CDR3 loop is CSSDGGWTDTQYF. CDR3 DNA sequence: TGCAGCTCGGACGGGGGATGGACAGATACGCAGTATTTT. The chain employs TRBV20-1 and TRBJ2-3, with D maybe TRBD2 (6 bases). The CDR3 extends over 13 amino acids. Germline-derived CDR1 and CDR2 are DFQATT and SNEGSKA (reference sequence).

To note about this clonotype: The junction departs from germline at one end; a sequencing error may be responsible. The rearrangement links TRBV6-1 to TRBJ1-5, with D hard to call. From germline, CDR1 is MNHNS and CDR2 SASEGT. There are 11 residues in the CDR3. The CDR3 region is CASSYNQPQHF. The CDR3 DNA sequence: TGTGCCAGCAGTTACAATCAACCCCAGCATTTT.

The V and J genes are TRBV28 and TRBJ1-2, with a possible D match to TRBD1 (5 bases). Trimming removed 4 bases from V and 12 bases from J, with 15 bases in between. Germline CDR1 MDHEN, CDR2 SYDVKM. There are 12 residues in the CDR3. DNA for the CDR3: TGTGCCAGCAGTTCCCTTATAGGAGGGGACACCTTC. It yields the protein CASSSLIGGDTF.

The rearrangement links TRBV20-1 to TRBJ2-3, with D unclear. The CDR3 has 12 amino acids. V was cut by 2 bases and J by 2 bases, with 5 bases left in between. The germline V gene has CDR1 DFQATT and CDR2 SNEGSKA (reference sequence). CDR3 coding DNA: TGCAGTGCTAGACAGCACACAGATACGCAGTATTTT. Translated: CSARQHTDTQYF.